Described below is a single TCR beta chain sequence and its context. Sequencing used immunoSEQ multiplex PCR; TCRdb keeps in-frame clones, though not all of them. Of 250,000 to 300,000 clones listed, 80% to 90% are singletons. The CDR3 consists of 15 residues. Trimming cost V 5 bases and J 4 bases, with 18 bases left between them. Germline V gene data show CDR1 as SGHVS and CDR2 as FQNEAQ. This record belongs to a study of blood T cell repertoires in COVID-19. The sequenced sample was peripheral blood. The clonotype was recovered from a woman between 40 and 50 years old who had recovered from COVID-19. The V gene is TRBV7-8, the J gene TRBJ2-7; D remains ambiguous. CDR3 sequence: CASSLYSGSRYEQYF. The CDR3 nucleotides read TGTGCCAGCAGCCTGTACTCCGGCTCTAGGTACGAGCAGTACTTC.